Listed below are T cell receptor beta chains from one sample, sequenced in a study of CD8+CD57+ T cells in acquired aplastic anemia. A single record per CDR3 protein comes from TCRdb applying MiXCR to the reads. The sample records about 240,000 distinct CDR3 sequences, around half being singletons. Sequences were obtained from sorted CD4+, CD8+, or CD8+CD57+ T cells (not recorded which) from PBMCs. The receptor set was obtained from a human donor with aplastic anemia. The conserved cysteine and the conserved F or W are not part of the CDR3 here. Each record gives: J gene, V gene, CDR3 protein.

>TRBJ1-1|TRBV4-1
ASSPPSRNTEAF
>TRBJ2-7|TRBV19
ASSTFGDTSYEQY
>TRBJ1-5|TRBV20-1
GASPPLAGNQPQH
>TRBJ2-1|TRBV6-1
ASSDWGGNGQDEQF
>TRBJ2-6|TRBV5-5
ASSLRAMFGGANVLT
>TRBJ2-5|TRBV20-1
RCRDLGEETQY
>TRBJ1-2|TRBV20-1
SARPAGTTYGYT
>TRBJ2-5|TRBV7-7
ASSQGLAGQQETQY
>TRBJ2-3|TRBV14
ASSQVDTQY
>TRBJ2-5|TRBV5-5
ASSYQGGWETQY
>TRBJ2-5|TRBV5-5
ASSKRGRETQY
>TRBJ2-1|TRBV19
ASSIGGGASEQF
>TRBJ1-2|TRBV2
ASIRSIASPGYT
>TRBJ2-1|TRBV19
ASSMSSNEQF
>TRBJ2-3|TRBV15
ATSRVHGRGSTDTQY
>TRBJ1-4|TRBV2
ASSVGTVPEKLF
>TRBJ2-7|TRBV28
ASSTQDPGDDYEQY
>TRBJ1-1|TRBV2
ASSLAANTEAF
>TRBJ2-5|TRBV6-5
ASSREQETQY
>TRBJ1-1|TRBV4-3
ASSRREGANTEAF
>TRBJ2-2|TRBV7-2
ASRSGEPGELF
>TRBJ1-4|TRBV2
ASNRQSTNEKLF
>TRBJ1-3|TRBV9
ATSGGGSGNTIY
>TRBJ2-7|TRBV20-1
SARVAFNYEQY
>TRBJ2-7|TRBV25-1
ASSGSPSVEQY
>TRBJ2-7|TRBV5-1
AIARLSSYEQY
>TRBJ2-3|TRBV20-1
SARERLGTSGTDTQY
>TRBJ1-1|TRBV30
AWTIQGIDTEAF
>TRBJ2-3|TRBV24-1
ATSRSSSHTQY
>TRBJ2-7|TRBV29-1
SVEDPRGSQYEQY
>TRBJ2-2|TRBV6-5
ASSPSGSVAGELF
>TRBJ1-1|TRBV29-1
SVRTGKNTEAF